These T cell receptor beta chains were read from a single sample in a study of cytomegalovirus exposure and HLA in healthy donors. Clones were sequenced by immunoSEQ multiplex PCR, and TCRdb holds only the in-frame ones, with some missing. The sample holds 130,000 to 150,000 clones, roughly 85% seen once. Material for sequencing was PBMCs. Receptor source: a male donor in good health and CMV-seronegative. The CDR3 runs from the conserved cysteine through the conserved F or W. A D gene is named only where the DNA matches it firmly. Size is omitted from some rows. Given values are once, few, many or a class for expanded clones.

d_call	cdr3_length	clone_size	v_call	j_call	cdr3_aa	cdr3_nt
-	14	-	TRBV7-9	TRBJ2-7	CASSLDDRMGEQYF	TGTGCCAGCAGCTTAGACGACAGGATGGGCGAGCAGTACTTC
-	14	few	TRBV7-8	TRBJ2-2	CASSLDRETGELFF	TGTGCCAGCAGCTTAGATCGGGAAACCGGGGAGCTGTTTTTT
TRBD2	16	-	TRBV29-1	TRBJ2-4	CSVEERTGRAKNIQYF	TGCAGCGTTGAAGAGAGGACCGGGAGGGCCAAAAACATTCAGTACTTC
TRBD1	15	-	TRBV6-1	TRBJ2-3	CASRADRGWTDTQYF	TGTGCCAGCAGAGCAGACAGGGGTTGGACAGATACGCAGTATTTT
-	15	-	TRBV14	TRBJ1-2	CASSPHSSANYGYTF	TGTGCCAGCAGCCCCCACTCGTCCGCGAACTATGGCTACACCTTC
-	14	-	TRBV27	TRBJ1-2	CASSRQGLNYGYTF	TGTGCCAGCAGCCGACAAGGCCTTAACTATGGCTACACCTTC
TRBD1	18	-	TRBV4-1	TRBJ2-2	CASSLGGTGEWDTGELFF	TGCGCCAGCAGCCTAGGAGGGACAGGGGAGTGGGACACCGGGGAGCTGTTTTTT
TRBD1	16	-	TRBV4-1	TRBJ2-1	CASSHQPGQSNNEQFF	TGCGCCAGCAGCCATCAACCGGGACAGTCTAACAATGAGCAGTTCTTC
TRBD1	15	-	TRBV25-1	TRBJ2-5	CASSASGTGEETQYF	TGTGCCAGCAGTGCCTCCGGGACAGGGGAAGAGACCCAGTACTTC
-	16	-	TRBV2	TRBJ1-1	CASRTPYPPQNTEAFF	TGTGCCAGCAGAACTCCCTACCCCCCGCAGAACACTGAAGCTTTCTTT
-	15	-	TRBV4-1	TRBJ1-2	CASSQESRPLEGYTF	TGCGCCAGCAGCCAAGAGTCCAGGCCGCTTGAGGGCTACACCTTC
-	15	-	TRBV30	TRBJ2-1	CAWSSRREAYNEQFF	TGTGCCTGGAGTTCTAGGAGGGAGGCGTACAATGAGCAGTTCTTC
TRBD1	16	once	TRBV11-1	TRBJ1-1	CASSSDRAGIDTEAFF	TGTGCCAGCAGCTCCGACAGGGCGGGAATAGACACTGAAGCTTTCTTT
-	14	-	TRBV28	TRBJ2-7	CASSLQGGSYEQYF	TGTGCCAGCAGTTTACAGGGAGGAAGTTACGAGCAGTACTTC
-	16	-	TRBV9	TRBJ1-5	CASSVGGPGGNQPQHF	TGTGCCAGCAGCGTAGGGGGGCCGGGGGGGAATCAGCCCCAGCATTTT
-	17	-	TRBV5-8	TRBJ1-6	CASSLVPGAKYNSPLHF	TGTGCCAGCAGCTTGGTACCAGGGGCTAAATATAATTCACCCCTCCACTTT
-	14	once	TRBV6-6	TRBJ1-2	CASSDIRGNYGYTF	TGTGCCAGCAGTGATATAAGGGGAAACTATGGCTACACCTTC
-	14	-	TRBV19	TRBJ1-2	CASSDGGHDYGYTF	TGTGCCAGTAGTGATGGGGGCCACGACTATGGCTACACCTTC
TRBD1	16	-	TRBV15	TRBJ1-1	CATSIKSGTGGTEAFF	TGTGCCACCAGCATAAAGTCCGGGACAGGGGGGACTGAAGCTTTCTTT
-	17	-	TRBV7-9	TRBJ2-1	CASSPPPGQGRDNEQFF	TGTGCCAGCAGCCCTCCACCGGGACAAGGTAGGGACAATGAGCAGTTCTTC
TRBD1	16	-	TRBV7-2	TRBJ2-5	CASSLTVWDREETQYF	TGTGCCAGCAGCTTAACGGTTTGGGACAGGGAAGAGACCCAGTACTTC
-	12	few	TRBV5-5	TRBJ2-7	CASSSHRDEQYF	TGTGCCAGCAGCTCGCACAGGGACGAGCAGTACTTC
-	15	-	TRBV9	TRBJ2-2	CASSVKALNTGELFF	TGTGCCAGCAGCGTAAAAGCGCTAAACACCGGGGAGCTGTTTTTT
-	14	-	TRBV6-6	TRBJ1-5	CASSYSSGNQPQHF	TGTGCCAGCAGTTACTCGTCCGGGAATCAGCCCCAGCATTTT
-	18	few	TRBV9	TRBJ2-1	CASSVMGGQAGTYNEQFF	TGTGCCAGCAGCGTTATGGGGGGGCAAGCGGGAACATACAATGAGCAGTTCTTC
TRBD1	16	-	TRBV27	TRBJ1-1	CASSPRTDRENTEAFF	TGTGCCAGCAGTCCACGGACGGACAGGGAGAACACTGAAGCTTTCTTT
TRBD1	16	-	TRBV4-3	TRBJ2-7	CASSQDYRDSSHEQYF	TGCGCCAGCAGCCAAGACTACCGGGACAGTTCCCACGAGCAGTACTTC
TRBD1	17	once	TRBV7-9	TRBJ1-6	CASSTPSGTGGNSPLHF	TGTGCCAGCAGCACCCCAAGCGGGACAGGGGGAAATTCACCCCTCCACTTT
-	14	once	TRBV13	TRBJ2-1	CASSPWGVRDEQFF	TGTGCCAGCAGCCCGTGGGGGGTTCGGGATGAGCAGTTCTTC
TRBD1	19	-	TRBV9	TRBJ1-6	CASSASGTGLSSYNSPLHF	TGTGCCAGCAGCGCATCTGGGACAGGGCTGAGCTCCTATAATTCACCCCTCCACTTT
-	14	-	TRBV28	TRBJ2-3	CASSLGTFMDTQYF	TGTGCCAGCAGTTTAGGCACCTTCATGGATACGCAGTATTTT
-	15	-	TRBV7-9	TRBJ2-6	CASRTSRKGANVLTF	TGTGCCAGCAGGACCTCGAGGAAAGGGGCCAACGTCCTGACTTTC
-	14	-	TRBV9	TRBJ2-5	CASSVGTVQETQYF	TGTGCCAGCAGCGTCGGGACTGTCCAAGAGACCCAGTACTTC
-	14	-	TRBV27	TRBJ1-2	CASSLTGGYYGYTF	TGTGCCAGCAGTCTCACCGGAGGATACTATGGCTACACCTTC
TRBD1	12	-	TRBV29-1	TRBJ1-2	CSVPGQGLGYTF	TGCAGCGTGCCGGGACAGGGTTTAGGCTACACCTTC
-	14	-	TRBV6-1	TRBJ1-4	CASHLRAGNEKLFF	TGTGCCAGCCATCTCAGGGCCGGTAATGAAAAACTGTTTTTT